Sequencing of this TCR beta chain was carried out in a study of T cells in Graves' hyperthyroidism and ophthalmopathy. J was trimmed by 5 bases and V by 6 bases; bases with no gene match: 11. This CDR3 has 16 amino acids. Germline V gene data show CDR1 as DFQATT and CDR2 as SNEGSKA (reference sequence). This clonotype was observed many times. Its specificity is not known. RNA transcripts were the template for amplifying TCR beta CDR3 regions. Primed by the HTBI set, a first-round RT-PCR was run on the TCR CDR3. TCRdb processed the multiplex PCR reads anew with MiXCR; each CDR3 protein has one entry. The data contain approximately 600,000 distinct CDR3 sequences, around 20% of them singletons. Clinical symptoms, serum thyroxine and TRAb, thyroid ultrasound and orbital computed tomography were used for the diagnoses. Findings and limits, study-wide: Most clonotypes expanded in the thyroid (above 0.001) were also present in blood.

Sequencing was done on a sample of blood. This sequence joins TRBV20-1 and TRBJ1-5, with 12 bases matching TRBD1. This clonotype originated in a man in his thirties or forties with Graves' ophthalmopathy. The CDR3 DNA sequence: TGCAGTGCGGCCGGGCCGGGACAGGGGGCTGATCAGCCCCAGCATTTT. It translates to CSAAGPGQGADQPQHF.